This entry features one T cell receptor beta chain sequence. The antigen remains undetermined. Using a J-beta primer mix together with a sample-barcoded 5' primer, a second PCR was run for about 7 to 12 cycles. TCRdb passed the 5' RACE reads through MiXCR, listing each CDR3 protein once. This sample has around 1,000,000 distinct CDR3 sequences, with 20% to 25% found just once. This sample is part of a study of blood T cells in healthy people across ages. Study-level findings and limits: Whereas aged donors had fewer naive CD4+ cells, long-lived donors had more of them and higher diversity. It was held that diversity estimates obtained from one million T cells represented underestimates.

The data were also submitted as part of a second study, on T cells of mothers and their children. That work adds: Overlap in related mother-child pairs always slightly exceeded unrelated pairs, never significantly.

The sequencing input was blood. This TCR came from a girl aged 2-15 years in good health.

The chain's CDR3 is CASSPLTGQNYPGANVLTF. DNA for the CDR3: TGCGCCAGCAGCCCGCTAACGGGACAGAATTACCCTGGGGCCAACGTCCTGACTTTC. The genes are TRBV5-1 and TRBJ2-6; 7 nucleotides line up with TRBD1. The CDR3 has 19 residues. J was trimmed by 2 bases and V by 4 bases; bases with no gene match: 15. The germline CDR1 and CDR2 sequences are SGHRS and YFSETQ.